The 5 T cell receptor beta chains in this list originate from one sample, sequenced in a study of T-cell reconstitution after alpha-beta-depleted transplantation in children. Unique molecular identifiers tagged the TCRbeta library. TCRdb reanalysed the PCR reads using MiXCR and keeps one entry per CDR3 protein. The repertoire holds hundreds of thousands of distinct CDR3 sequences, with over 15% as singletons. Sequencing used PBMCs from the stem cell graft donor, obtained from the stem cell graft. All receptors come from a human donor who donated a stem cell graft to a child with acute myeloid leukemia.

This chain joins TRBV4-2 and TRBJ1-5; unclear D gene. Trimming stripped 10 bases from V and 2 bases from J, with 18 bases between. The CDR3 extends over 15 amino acids. CDR1 and CDR2 from the germline V gene are LGHNA and YNFKEQ. The CDR3 is CAMSHWALGNQPQHF. Here the CDR3 DNA reads TGTGCCATGAGCCACTGGGCACTCGGCAATCAGCCCCAGCATTTT.

This chain joins TRBV12-3 or TRBV12-4 and TRBJ2-3, with 11 bases matching TRBD2. J lost 2 bases, V lost 3 bases, and 16 bases had no gene match. This CDR3 comprises 20 residues. The chain's CDR3 is CASSFGPSGGMKSVTDTQYF. The CDR3 nucleotides read TGTGCCAGCAGTTTCGGGCCTAGCGGGGGGATGAAGTCGGTCACAGATACGCAGTATTTT.

This clonotype was seen only a few times. The J gene is TRBJ2-3, the V gene TRBV12-3 or TRBV12-4; 10 bases are shared with TRBD2. The CDR3 runs to 16 residues. V shed 2 bases and J 2 bases; nucleotides not matched to a gene: 4. The CDR3 protein is CASSLQRGGVTDTQYF. CDR3 bases: TGTGCCAGCAGTTTACAGCGGGGGGGTGTCACAGATACGCAGTATTTT.

This clonotype has a count of ten or more. The V call is TRBV7-2, the J call TRBJ2-1; D possibly corresponds to TRBD2 (6 bases). Deletions cut 9 bases from V and 0 bases from J, with 12 bases between. Germline V gene lookup returns CDR1 SGHTA and CDR2 FQGNSA. There are 14 residues in the CDR3. The CDR3: CASARESSYNEQFF. Written as DNA, the CDR3 is TGTGCCAGTGCCCGGGAGAGCTCCTACAATGAGCAGTTCTTC.

This clonotype was detected ten times or more. V gene TRBV7-2 combines with J gene TRBJ1-2; D gene ambiguous. The CDR3 spans 14 residues. V shed 5 bases and J shed 6 bases, with 16 bases lying between them. The V gene's germline CDR1 is SGHTA and CDR2 FQGNSA. This chain's CDR3 is CASSLLTSTHGYTF. CDR3 coding DNA: TGTGCCAGCAGCCTACTGACATCGACACATGGCTACACCTTC.